This is a list of T cell receptor beta chains from one sample in a study of technical replicates of blood from a handful of donors. Profiling relied on immunoSEQ multiplex PCR, and the TCRdb table lists in-frame clones only, not all of them. Altogether approximately 70,000 clones are present, 91% being singletons, with the ten largest covering around 0.34%. Sequenced: T cells isolated from PBMCs. The source of these receptors is a human donor in good health. Some clones in this sample may be carry-over from other donors' samples. Both conserved end residues are part of each CDR3. D genes are given only for firm matches. Only part of the rows carry a size: once, few, many, or a class if the clone is expanded.

>TRBJ2-1|NA|NA|TRBV27
CASGGAGYNEQFF
TGTGCCAGCGGCGGGGCGGGGTACAATGAGCAGTTCTTC
>TRBJ2-7|NA|TRBD2|TRBV7-9
CASSQGLAYEQYF
TGTGCCAGCAGTCAGGGACTAGCGTACGAGCAGTACTTC
>TRBJ1-1|NA|TRBD1|TRBV5-1
CASSLDRGPLGTEAFF
TGCGCCAGCAGCTTGGACAGGGGGCCATTAGGCACTGAAGCTTTCTTT
>TRBJ1-5|few|NA|TRBV5-1
CASSLWGGVEQPQHF
TGCGCCAGCAGCTTGTGGGGGGGCGTTGAGCAGCCCCAGCATTTT
>TRBJ2-1|NA|TRBD1|TRBV2
CASSPQGSGNEQFF
TGTGCCAGCAGTCCACAGGGGTCGGGGAATGAGCAGTTCTTC
>TRBJ1-2|NA|NA|TRBV7-6
CASSFNSFNGYTF
TGTGCCAGCAGCTTTAACAGCTTCAATGGCTACACCTTC
>TRBJ2-7|NA|TRBD1|TRBV5-4
CASSWTGDYEQYF
TGTGCCAGCAGCTGGACAGGGGACTACGAGCAGTACTTC
>TRBJ1-3|NA|NA|TRBV14
CASSQRLGSGNTIYF
TGTGCCAGCAGCCAACGACTCGGCTCTGGAAACACCATATATTTT
>TRBJ2-3|NA|TRBD1|TRBV5-1
CASSLQGAPADTQYF
TGCGCCAGCAGCTTACAGGGGGCGCCGGCAGATACGCAGTATTTT
>TRBJ1-1|NA|TRBD1|TRBV28
CASSRDRVNTEAFF
TGTGCCAGCAGTCGGGACAGGGTGAACACTGAAGCTTTCTTT
>TRBJ1-2|NA|NA|TRBV10-3
CAIGVEGSVYGYTF
TGTGCCATCGGGGTAGAGGGTTCGGTCTATGGCTACACCTTC
>TRBJ2-1|NA|NA|TRBV6-6
CASSRDWSLDEQFF
TGTGCCAGCAGCCGGGACTGGAGTCTCGATGAGCAGTTCTTC
>TRBJ1-1|few|TRBD1|TRBV18
CASSPREGQGDTEAFF
TGTGCCAGCTCACCACGGGAAGGACAGGGAGACACTGAAGCTTTCTTT
>TRBJ2-7|once|TRBD2|TRBV6-5
CASSLTTGLPYEQYF
TGTGCCAGCAGCCTAACGACGGGACTACCCTACGAGCAGTACTTC
>TRBJ2-7|NA|NA|TRBV5-5
CASSLVTASYEQYF
TGTGCCAGCAGCTTGGTAACAGCCTCCTACGAGCAGTACTTC
>TRBJ1-1|NA|TRBD1|TRBV10-3
CAIRLTGEGANTEAFF
TGTGCCATCAGACTTACAGGGGAAGGGGCGAACACTGAAGCTTTCTTT
>TRBJ2-1|NA|NA|TRBV11-2
CASSLWAGQFF
TGTGCCAGCAGCCTGTGGGCGGGGCAGTTCTTC
>TRBJ2-7|NA|TRBD1|TRBV29-1
CSVEDPRTGSSYEQYF
TGCAGCGTTGAAGATCCAAGGACAGGGAGCTCCTACGAGCAGTACTTC
>TRBJ1-5|NA|TRBD1|TRBV30
CAWSVQGGYQPQHF
TGTGCCTGGAGCGTACAGGGGGGTTATCAGCCCCAGCATTTT
>TRBJ2-1|once|TRBD2|TRBV2
CASSVWLAGHSSYNEQFF
TGTGCCAGCAGTGTTTGGCTAGCGGGACATAGCTCCTACAATGAGCAGTTCTTC
>TRBJ1-4|NA|NA|TRBV28
CATIQGIVSGEKLFF
TGTGCCACGATCCAGGGGATTGTATCGGGTGAAAAACTGTTTTTT
>TRBJ1-2|NA|TRBD1|TRBV27
CASSTGGDGYTF
TGTGCCAGCAGCACAGGGGGCGATGGCTACACCTTC